This TCR beta chain was sequenced for a study of tumor and adjacent non-tumor tissue in lung cancer. Study summary: Samples averaged roughly 4.3 million productive TCRbeta reads each. Whole-study findings and limits: Tumor TCR diversity, when higher, was linked to shorter survival. Top 100 clones took a larger repertoire share in normal lung.

TCRbeta libraries were built with three rounds of nested PCR, modified from ARM-PCR. Each CDR3 protein gets one entry after TCRdb re-called the multiplex PCR reads with MiXCR. This sample has approximately 90,000 distinct CDR3 sequences, with roughly three fifths found just once. Germline CDR1 and CDR2: SQVTM and ANQGSEA. Trimming shortened V by 0 bases and J by 9 bases, and 5 bases separated the two germline ends. The CDR3 extends over 10 amino acids. This clonotype was counted many times. No antigen is known for it. This sample's RNA came from whole unsorted tissue. Between August and November 2014, newly diagnosed, chemotherapy-naive lung cancer patients underwent thoracic surgery in China.

V usage is TRBV29-1 and J usage is TRBJ1-2; perhaps TRBD1 as D (5 bases). The receptor's source is a man between 65 and 80 years old with non-small cell lung cancer. Sample: lung tumor tissue. DNA for the CDR3: TGCAGCGTTGAAGAGGGGCGCTACACCTTC. Residues: CSVEEGRYTF.